This record looks at one TCR beta chain sequence and its context. Its antigen remains unidentified. No base-level quality is on record; no much larger clone is a single base apart. The entry originates in a study of ipilimumab plus nivolumab after autologous stem cell transplantation listed by TCRdb under 2021. Study-wide context: The median number of doses that trial patients received was 5 for ipilimumab and about 8 for nivolumab. Primary refractory and relapsed disease were included in the DLBCL cohort, with 18-month progression-free survival of approximately 86% and 30%, respectively. The trial enrolled patients with high-risk diffuse large B cell lymphoma, mature T cell lymphoma, or multiple myeloma undergoing autologous transplant. Under 40 patients made up the trial's intent-to-treat population. Results the study describes overall, beyond this receptor: The authors concluded that, as post-transplant consolidation, combined checkpoint inhibition appeared tolerable. Per the authors, a biologic rationale for further study of the post-transplant checkpoint inhibition approach was offered by T cell receptor repertoire, regulatory T cell phenotype and gut microbiota profiles.

CDR1 and CDR2 are read off the germline V gene (reference sequence) as GTSNPN and SVGIG. Trimming removed 1 base from V and 1 base from J, leaving 13 bases between the germline ends. Including the terminal cysteine and phenylalanine, the CDR3 comprises 15 residues. CDR3 DNA is the only sequence kept; it has 45 bases, read in frame from the first base. The library was made by the immunoSEQ multiplex PCR assay. TCRdb's version of the immuneACCESS table is confined to in-frame rearrangements and falls short of the full clone set. An unresolved V gene accounts for under half of the shortfall where checked; the remainder is of unknown origin. This sample is represented by fewer than 20,000 clones; approximately 82% of them were singletons. Under 30% of the sample comes from the top ten. Checkpoint therapy was initiated 14 to 28 days after autologous transplant, and ipilimumab was administered at 1 mg/kg intravenously on day 1 of selected weeks. The nivolumab dose was 3 mg/kg intravenously, delivered on day 1 of weeks 1, 4, 7, 10, and every two weeks through week 26. This was a Phase Ib clinical trial that tested ipilimumab plus nivolumab, given as combined checkpoint inhibition, for consolidation following autologous stem cell transplantation.

The sequence came from a male donor with diffuse large B-cell lymphoma. The chain was built from TRBV30 and TRBJ1-1; a tentative D match to TRBD1 spans 5 bases. The sample consisted of PBMCs, taken in a trial of ipilimumab plus nivolumab as post-transplant consolidation. The CDR3 reads as follows: CAWSGGLQWNTEAFF. The DNA sequence follows: TGTGCCTGGAGTGGGGGACTACAATGGAACACTGAAGCTTTCTTT.